The 19 T cell receptor beta chains in this list originate from one sample, sequenced in a study of blood T cells in healthy people across ages. For the second PCR, which ran for about 7 to 12 cycles, a sample-barcoded 5' primer and a J-beta primer mix were used. TCRdb re-derived calls from the 5' RACE reads in MiXCR, one entry per CDR3 protein. The table records roughly 2 million distinct CDR3 sequences, around 50% of them present only once. The sequenced material came from blood. All receptors derive from a woman in her thirties or forties in good health.

The chain couples TRBV4-1 to TRBJ1-2, with 9 bases fitting TRBD1. CDR1 and CDR2 from the germline V gene are MGHRA and YSYEKL. The CDR3 has 14 amino acids. Trimming at V came to 4 bases and at J to 8 bases, leaving 8 bases not matched to a gene. The CDR3 DNA is TGCGCCAGCAGCCTAACCGGGACAGGGAGAGGCTACACCTTC. It codes for CASSLTGTGRGYTF.

This clonotype was observed at least ten times. This chain links TRBV12-3 or TRBV12-4 with TRBJ2-3, with 10 nucleotides matching TRBD2. CDR3 length: 17 residues. V lost 5 bases, J lost 4 bases, and 12 bases stayed unmatched. The CDR3 nucleotides are TGTGCCAGCAGTGGCCCCCGGAGCGGGGGGGCCGCAGATACGCAGTATTTT. Protein sequence: CASSGPRSGGAADTQYF.

This chain links TRBV20-1 with TRBJ1-2; D is unresolved. The CDR3 is 15 amino acids. Germline CDR1 DFQATT, CDR2 SNEGSKA (reference sequence). Trimming stripped 0 bases from V and 4 bases from J, with 15 bases between. DNA of the CDR3: TGCAGTGCTAGAGATCTTAGACAAATGATCTATGGCTACACCTTC. Its translation: CSARDLRQMIYGYTF.

This chain uses TRBV6-5 with TRBJ2-5; D uncertain. Trimming stripped 6 bases from V and 0 bases from J, with 14 bases between. This CDR3 is built from 15 residues. The germline CDR1 and CDR2 sequences are MNHEY and SVGAGI. In nucleotides, the CDR3 is TGTGCCAGCAGGACAAAGACGAGGTACCAAGAGACCCAGTACTTC. Translation: CASRTKTRYQETQYF.

The chain links TRBV12-3 or TRBV12-4 to TRBJ2-1; TRBD1 agrees at 7 bases. CDR3 length: 12 residues. Trimming removed 4 bases from V and 15 bases from J; junction bases left unmatched: 9. CDR3 in amino acids: CASSSDDRARFF. The DNA for the CDR3 is TGTGCCAGCAGTTCAGATGACAGGGCACGGTTCTTC.

V gene TRBV7-2 combines with J gene TRBJ2-5, with 11 nucleotides matching TRBD2. There are 19 residues in the CDR3. Losses at the gene ends were 1 base for V and 4 bases for J; bases not matched to a gene: 14. Per the germline V gene, CDR1 is SGHTA and CDR2 is FQGNSA. CDR3 bases: TGTGCCAGCAGCTTAGGGACGAACCCGGGACTAGCGGCCGCAGAGACCCAGTACTTC. This codes for CASSLGTNPGLAAAETQYF.

This rearrangement joins TRBV4-1 to TRBJ1-2; 7 bases are a match to TRBD1. V trimming: 2 bases; J trimming: 8 bases; junction bases outside the gene matches: 20. CDR1 and CDR2 (germline): MGHRA, YSYEKL. The CDR3 consists of 18 residues. The CDR3 protein is CASSQSPDRADSVSGYTF. In DNA form, the CDR3 reads TGCGCCAGCAGCCAAAGTCCCGACAGGGCCGATTCTGTTTCGGGCTACACCTTC.

This clonotype came up a few times. The V and J genes are TRBV20-1 and TRBJ2-1; 7 bases line up with TRBD1. Trimming removed 5 bases from V and 5 bases from J; junction bases left unmatched: 9. Germline V gene data show CDR1 as DFQATT and CDR2 as SNEGSKA (reference sequence). This CDR3 contains 14 residues. The CDR3 spells CSAPNSDRNNEQFF. In DNA form, the CDR3 reads TGCAGTGCTCCTAATTCGGACAGGAACAATGAGCAGTTCTTC.

The chain links TRBV21-1 to TRBJ1-2. TRBV21-1 is assigned pseudogene status. The CDR3 has 13 amino acids. CDR3 nucleotides: TGTGCCAGCAGCAAAGCGGAGACGGATGGCTACACCTTC. Its translation: CASSKAETDGYTF.

V and J are TRBV2 and TRBJ2-7; D is unresolved. The DNA end is more similar to TRBJ2-5, so the J call may be wrong. Germline CDR1 SNHLY, CDR2 FYNNEI. There are 14 residues in the CDR3. The CDR3 sequence: CASSDWVTQETQYF. DNA of the CDR3: TGTGCCAGCAGTGACTGGGTAACCCAAGAGACCCAGTACTTC.

The chain couples TRBV20-1 to TRBJ1-5, with TRBD1 matching 8 bases. This CDR3 has 13 amino acids. CDR1 and CDR2 from the germline V gene are DFQATT and SNEGSKA (reference sequence). V gave up 6 bases and J gave up 6 bases; unmatched junction bases: 7. The CDR3 loop reads CSALTGAGQPQHF. CDR3 nucleotide sequence: TGCAGTGCCCTGACAGGGGCGGGTCAGCCCCAGCATTTT.

This chain uses TRBV15 with TRBJ2-1; 9 bases fit TRBD1. Looked up from germline, CDR1 is LNHNV and CDR2 is YYDKDF (reference sequence). J was trimmed by 3 bases and V by 3 bases; bases with no gene match: 3. The length of the CDR3 is 15 residues. CDR3 sequence reads: CATSSVGQGYNEQFF. CDR3 nucleotide sequence: TGTGCCACCAGCAGCGTGGGACAGGGCTACAATGAGCAGTTCTTC. Full variable domain (missing parts from reference TRBV15 and TRBJ2-1): DAMVIQNPRYQVTQFGKPVTLSCSQTLNHNVMYWYQQKSSQAPKLLFHYYDKDFNNEADTPDNFQSRRPNTSFCFLDIRSPGLGDTAMYLCATSSVGQGYNEQFFGPGTRLTVL.

This chain connects TRBV7-3 to TRBJ2-1, with TRBD2 matching 10 bases. Germline V CDR1 and CDR2: SGHTA, FQGTGA. This CDR3 is built from 15 residues. The trim removed 1 base at V and 9 bases at J, leaving 6 bases unmatched. The CDR3 loop is CASSLMSGGAGEQFF. The CDR3 DNA reads TGTGCCAGCAGCTTAATGAGCGGGGGGGCCGGTGAGCAGTTCTTC.

This clonotype showed up just a few times. The CDR3 DNA reads as TGCGCCAGCAGCTTTTGGCTGGGACAGGGGAATGAGCAGTTCTTC. Protein sequence: CASSFWLGQGNEQFF. The gene calls are TRBV5-1 and TRBJ2-1, with 10 positions matching TRBD1. Germline V gives CDR1 SGHRS, CDR2 YFSETQ. CDR3 length: 15 amino acids. V was pared by 2 bases and J by 7 bases, with 6 bases of the junction left unmatched.

The chain carries TRBV5-5 and TRBJ2-5; 7 bases match TRBD1. V lost 6 bases and J lost 2; bases outside the gene matches: 10. This CDR3 comprises 15 residues. The germline V gene has CDR1 SGHKS and CDR2 YYEKEE (reference sequence). CDR3 sequence reads: CASIQTGIEQETQYF. CDR3 bases: TGTGCCAGCATCCAGACAGGGATCGAACAAGAGACCCAGTACTTC.

The chain is built from TRBV14 and TRBJ2-1; 10 bases match TRBD1. The DNA end is more similar to TRBJ2-7, so the J call may be wrong. This CDR3 is built from 18 residues. The germline V gene encodes CDR1 SGHDN and CDR2 FVKESK. CDR3 nucleotide sequence: TGTGCCAGCAGCCAATACCCGGGACAGGGGAGCTCCTACAATGAGCAGTACTTC. This sequence encodes CASSQYPGQGSSYNEQYF.

About this clonotype itself: One junction end disagrees with the germline gene, perhaps due to a read error. For the CDR3, the DNA is TGTGCCAGCAGCCAAGATCGGCTCCTACACACCGGAGAGCTGTTTTTT. It specifies CASSQDRLLHTGELFF. The chain links TRBV4-2 to TRBJ2-2; D uncertain. The CDR3 length is 16 residues. CDR1 LGHNA and CDR2 YNFKEQ come from the germline V gene.

J is TRBJ2-3 and V is TRBV5-5, with D perhaps TRBD2 (6 bases). CDR1 and CDR2 (germline): SGHKS, YYEKEE (reference sequence). The CDR3 is 15 residues long. Deletions cut 6 bases from V and 8 bases from J, with 22 bases between. CDR3 coding DNA: TGTGCCAGCACCACTGGGGGACTCGGAAGGGGTACGCAGTATTTT. Translated, it gives CASTTGGLGRGTQYF. The full variable domain, with the rest looked up from reference TRBV5-5 and TRBJ2-3, is DAGVTQSPTHLIKTRGQQVTLRCSPISGHKSVSWYQQVLGQGPQFIFQYYEKEERGRGNFPDRFSARQFPNYSSELNVNALLLGDSALYLCASTTGGLGRGTQYFGPGTRLTVL.

The rearrangement joins TRBV27 to TRBJ2-2; perhaps TRBD1 as D (6 bases). This CDR3 has 17 residues. Germline V CDR1 and CDR2: MNHEY, SMNVEV (reference sequence). Trimming left V 6 bases short and J 6 bases short, with 23 bases between. This CDR3 reads CASSPRWGQNAAGELFF. CDR3 DNA sequence: TGTGCCAGCAGCCCTAGGTGGGGGCAGAATGCTGCCGGGGAGCTGTTTTTT.